This T cell receptor (beta chain) was recorded in a study of PD-1 blockade in classical Hodgkin lymphoma. V was clipped by 4 bases and J by 3 bases; unmatched bases: 2. This CDR3 spans 15 amino acids. Germline CDR1 MDHEN, CDR2 SYDVKM. General study results and limits: Reported baseline diversity: healthy donors highest, relapsed/refractory patients lowest.

Comment on this clone: Its antigen is unknown.

Here immunoSEQ multiplex PCR was the method, and the copy in TCRdb shows in-frame clones only, minus some. Among 20,000 to 25,000 clones listed, roughly 80% were seen once. With no exception, relapse followed autologous stem cell transplantation in all patients, and brentuximab vedotin exposure varied. The material was peripheral blood mononuclear cells (PBMCs), obtained before the second cycle of nivolumab. V is TRBV28 and J is TRBJ2-6; 8 bases are shared with TRBD1. This receptor was obtained from a human donor with classical Hodgkin lymphoma. This CDR3 reads CASSSTGDGANVLTF. In DNA, the CDR3 is TGTGCCAGCAGTTCGACAGGGGATGGGGCCAACGTCCTGACTTTC.